A selection of T cell receptor beta chains follows, all from one sample in a study of cytomegalovirus exposure and HLA in healthy donors. The protocol was immunoSEQ multiplex PCR, while the TCRdb copy is restricted to in-frame clones and leaves out a portion. The repertoire consists of 95,000 to 100,000 clones, with approximately 83% occurring once and the leading ten covering 3% to 4.5%. Specimen: PBMCs. The source is a female donor in good health and CMV-seropositive. CDR3s include the opening cysteine and the closing phenylalanine or tryptophan. Each record gives: CDR3 DNA, CDR3 protein, CDR3 length, J gene, clone size, D gene, V gene. A D gene is named only where the DNA matches it firmly. Not all rows give a size; the values are once, few, many and, for expanded clones, a class.

CDR3 DNA: TGTGCCAGCAGCTTTCGGAGCGGGCCTGTCATATCCGAGCAGTACTTC
CDR3 protein: CASSFRSGPVISEQYF
CDR3 length: 16
J gene: TRBJ2-7
clone size: -
D gene: -
V gene: TRBV5-8

CDR3 DNA: TGTGCCAGCTCGCCAGGGACAGCCTACGAGCAGTACTTC
CDR3 protein: CASSPGTAYEQYF
CDR3 length: 13
J gene: TRBJ2-7
clone size: -
D gene: TRBD1
V gene: TRBV19

CDR3 DNA: TGTGCCAGCAGTGCGGACATAACAAATCAGCCCCAGCATTTT
CDR3 protein: CASSADITNQPQHF
CDR3 length: 14
J gene: TRBJ1-5
clone size: -
D gene: -
V gene: TRBV6-1

CDR3 DNA: TGTGCCAGCAGCGTAGGAGGGAGTAATGAAAAACTGTTTTTT
CDR3 protein: CASSVGGSNEKLFF
CDR3 length: 14
J gene: TRBJ1-4
clone size: -
D gene: -
V gene: TRBV9

CDR3 DNA: TGTGCCAGCCAGGGATTTGATGGCTACACCTTC
CDR3 protein: CASQGFDGYTF
CDR3 length: 11
J gene: TRBJ1-2
clone size: few
D gene: -
V gene: TRBV6-5

CDR3 DNA: TGTGCCAGCCGCACTAGCGGGAGGTACGAGCAGTACTTC
CDR3 protein: CASRTSGRYEQYF
CDR3 length: 13
J gene: TRBJ2-7
clone size: -
D gene: TRBD2
V gene: TRBV27

CDR3 DNA: TGCAGCGTTGACCTGCAGGGCTCTGGAAACACCATATATTTT
CDR3 protein: CSVDLQGSGNTIYF
CDR3 length: 14
J gene: TRBJ1-3
clone size: few
D gene: -
V gene: TRBV29-1

CDR3 DNA: TGTGCCAGCAGCTTGGTGGGGAGAATGGACATTCAGTACTTC
CDR3 protein: CASSLVGRMDIQYF
CDR3 length: 14
J gene: TRBJ2-4
clone size: -
D gene: -
V gene: TRBV5-5

CDR3 DNA: TGTGCCAGCAGCTTAGGGGTAACGGGGAACACCGGGGAGCTGTTTTTT
CDR3 protein: CASSLGVTGNTGELFF
CDR3 length: 16
J gene: TRBJ2-2
clone size: few
D gene: -
V gene: TRBV7-2

CDR3 DNA: TGTGCCAGCAGTTACCTAGGAGGGGACACTGAAGCTTTCTTT
CDR3 protein: CASSYLGGDTEAFF
CDR3 length: 14
J gene: TRBJ1-1
clone size: -
D gene: -
V gene: TRBV6-5

CDR3 DNA: TGTGCCAGCAGCTTAGACCCAGTCAGTCCGGGACTTAACACCGGGGAGCTGTTTTTT
CDR3 protein: CASSLDPVSPGLNTGELFF
CDR3 length: 19
J gene: TRBJ2-2
clone size: -
D gene: -
V gene: TRBV7-3

CDR3 DNA: TGTGCCAGCAGCTTGAGGCGGGGGGGCTTAGAGACCCAGTACTTC
CDR3 protein: CASSLRRGGLETQYF
CDR3 length: 15
J gene: TRBJ2-5
clone size: -
D gene: TRBD2
V gene: TRBV11-2

CDR3 DNA: TGTGCCAGCAGCTTAGAACCAGCGGGAGGCTCCTACGAGCAGTACTTC
CDR3 protein: CASSLEPAGGSYEQYF
CDR3 length: 16
J gene: TRBJ2-7
clone size: -
D gene: TRBD2
V gene: TRBV11-2

CDR3 DNA: TGTGCCACCAGCAGAGATCTTTGGCGGGAAGAGACCCAGTACTTC
CDR3 protein: CATSRDLWREETQYF
CDR3 length: 15
J gene: TRBJ2-5
clone size: -
D gene: -
V gene: TRBV15

CDR3 DNA: TGTGCCAGCAGCGCCGAGGTGAATAGCAATCAGCCCCAGCATTTT
CDR3 protein: CASSAEVNSNQPQHF
CDR3 length: 15
J gene: TRBJ1-5
clone size: once
D gene: -
V gene: TRBV9

CDR3 DNA: TGTGCCAGCAGCCCTACCTCTTCCTACGAGCAGTACTTC
CDR3 protein: CASSPTSSYEQYF
CDR3 length: 13
J gene: TRBJ2-7
clone size: few
D gene: -
V gene: TRBV7-2

CDR3 DNA: TGTGCCACCAGCAGAGGACAGGGGGTTGGCACTGAAGCTTTCTTT
CDR3 protein: CATSRGQGVGTEAFF
CDR3 length: 15
J gene: TRBJ1-1
clone size: -
D gene: TRBD1
V gene: TRBV15

CDR3 DNA: TGTGCCTGTAGACAGGGCAACACTGAAGCTTTCTTT
CDR3 protein: CACRQGNTEAFF
CDR3 length: 12
J gene: TRBJ1-1
clone size: -
D gene: TRBD1
V gene: TRBV7-9

CDR3 DNA: TGTGCCAGCTCACCTTCCGAGGACTATGGCTACACCTTC
CDR3 protein: CASSPSEDYGYTF
CDR3 length: 13
J gene: TRBJ1-2
clone size: -
D gene: -
V gene: TRBV18

CDR3 DNA: TGTGCCAGCAGCTTACCGGGAAGGACTGGGGCCAACGTCCTGACTTTC
CDR3 protein: CASSLPGRTGANVLTF
CDR3 length: 16
J gene: TRBJ2-6
clone size: few
D gene: -
V gene: TRBV7-9

CDR3 DNA: TGTGCCAGCAGTCGGACAGGGGGTGCCTATGGCTACACCTTC
CDR3 protein: CASSRTGGAYGYTF
CDR3 length: 14
J gene: TRBJ1-2
clone size: -
D gene: TRBD1
V gene: TRBV6-5

CDR3 DNA: TGCGCCAGCAGCCAAGATACGACTAGCGGGGAGTACGAGCAGTACTTC
CDR3 protein: CASSQDTTSGEYEQYF
CDR3 length: 16
J gene: TRBJ2-7
clone size: -
D gene: TRBD2
V gene: TRBV4-1

CDR3 DNA: TGTGCCAGCACTATCAGTCAGGGGCGGAATTCACCCCTCCACTTT
CDR3 protein: CASTISQGRNSPLHF
CDR3 length: 15
J gene: TRBJ1-6
clone size: few
D gene: -
V gene: TRBV2

CDR3 DNA: TGCAGCGTCCCGGACAGGGTGGACACTGAAGCTTTCTTT
CDR3 protein: CSVPDRVDTEAFF
CDR3 length: 13
J gene: TRBJ1-1
clone size: -
D gene: TRBD1
V gene: TRBV29-1

CDR3 DNA: TGTGCCAGCAGCCCCCGGGACATCCGATATGGCTACACCTTC
CDR3 protein: CASSPRDIRYGYTF
CDR3 length: 14
J gene: TRBJ1-2
clone size: -
D gene: -
V gene: TRBV11-2

CDR3 DNA: TGCGCCAGCAGCCCCCAGGGGTCGCAGCAGCCCCAGCATTTT
CDR3 protein: CASSPQGSQQPQHF
CDR3 length: 14
J gene: TRBJ1-5
clone size: once
D gene: -
V gene: TRBV5-1

CDR3 DNA: TGTGCCAGCAGTGTTCAGGGCCCATCGAGTGGCTACACCTTC
CDR3 protein: CASSVQGPSSGYTF
CDR3 length: 14
J gene: TRBJ1-2
clone size: -
D gene: -
V gene: TRBV2

CDR3 DNA: TGTGCCAGCAGCGTAGATCAGGGGGCAGGACAGCCCCAGCATTTT
CDR3 protein: CASSVDQGAGQPQHF
CDR3 length: 15
J gene: TRBJ1-5
clone size: -
D gene: TRBD1
V gene: TRBV9

CDR3 DNA: TGTGCCAGCAGCCAAGGGGCATGGGATGAGCAGTTCTTC
CDR3 protein: CASSQGAWDEQFF
CDR3 length: 13
J gene: TRBJ2-1
clone size: few
D gene: -
V gene: TRBV14

CDR3 DNA: TGTGCCAGCAGTACAGTGATGAACACTGAAGCTTTCTTT
CDR3 protein: CASSTVMNTEAFF
CDR3 length: 13
J gene: TRBJ1-1
clone size: -
D gene: -
V gene: TRBV6-4

CDR3 DNA: TGTGCCAGCAGTGAGGACCAGACAGTTAATGAAAAACTGTTTTTT
CDR3 protein: CASSEDQTVNEKLFF
CDR3 length: 15
J gene: TRBJ1-4
clone size: -
D gene: -
V gene: TRBV6-1

CDR3 DNA: TGTGCCAGCAGCTTGTTGCTTGCAGGGGCCGCCGGGGAGCTGTTTTTT
CDR3 protein: CASSLLLAGAAGELFF
CDR3 length: 16
J gene: TRBJ2-2
clone size: -
D gene: -
V gene: TRBV5-6

CDR3 DNA: TGTGCCAGCAGCTTATCTAGAACGTGGAGCTCCTACAATGAGCAGTTCTTC
CDR3 protein: CASSLSRTWSSYNEQFF
CDR3 length: 17
J gene: TRBJ2-1
clone size: -
D gene: -
V gene: TRBV7-8

CDR3 DNA: TGTGCCAGCAGTTTAAATTCTGCCTACAATGAGCAGTTCTTC
CDR3 protein: CASSLNSAYNEQFF
CDR3 length: 14
J gene: TRBJ2-1
clone size: -
D gene: -
V gene: TRBV27

CDR3 DNA: TGTGCCAGCAGCTTAGTTGTACTAGCGGGAGGAACCTACAATGAGCAGTTCTTC
CDR3 protein: CASSLVVLAGGTYNEQFF
CDR3 length: 18
J gene: TRBJ2-1
clone size: -
D gene: TRBD2
V gene: TRBV13

CDR3 DNA: TGTGCCAGCAGTTACTCGACAGTCGATTCACCCCTCCACTTT
CDR3 protein: CASSYSTVDSPLHF
CDR3 length: 14
J gene: TRBJ1-6
clone size: -
D gene: -
V gene: TRBV6-5

CDR3 DNA: TGTGCTTCTAGGGGGGGGGCAGATACGCAGTATTTT
CDR3 protein: CASRGGADTQYF
CDR3 length: 12
J gene: TRBJ2-3
clone size: -
D gene: -
V gene: TRBV30

CDR3 DNA: TGTGCCAGCAGCAGTAGAGGGGGAGAAGGCAATCAGCCCCAGCATTTT
CDR3 protein: CASSSRGGEGNQPQHF
CDR3 length: 16
J gene: TRBJ1-5
clone size: -
D gene: -
V gene: TRBV21-1

CDR3 DNA: TGTGCCAGCAGTGTAAGCGGGACCTACGAGCAGTACTTC
CDR3 protein: CASSVSGTYEQYF
CDR3 length: 13
J gene: TRBJ2-7
clone size: -
D gene: TRBD2
V gene: TRBV27

CDR3 DNA: TGTGCCAGCAGCTTGAGGGGGGGAGGCACAGATACGCAGTATTTT
CDR3 protein: CASSLRGGGTDTQYF
CDR3 length: 15
J gene: TRBJ2-3
clone size: few
D gene: -
V gene: TRBV7-2

CDR3 DNA: TGTGCCAGCAGCTTCTCAGGACAGGGGGCATTGGATGAAAAACTGTTTTTT
CDR3 protein: CASSFSGQGALDEKLFF
CDR3 length: 17
J gene: TRBJ1-4
clone size: -
D gene: TRBD1
V gene: TRBV7-9

CDR3 DNA: TGCGCCAGCAGCTGGGGGACCTACCGGGACAGGGGACACGAGCAGTACTTC
CDR3 protein: CASSWGTYRDRGHEQYF
CDR3 length: 17
J gene: TRBJ2-7
clone size: -
D gene: TRBD1
V gene: TRBV5-1

CDR3 DNA: TGTGCCAGCAGTTACGCCGGGGTGGTACCCCTCCACTTT
CDR3 protein: CASSYAGVVPLHF
CDR3 length: 13
J gene: TRBJ1-6
clone size: -
D gene: -
V gene: TRBV6-5

CDR3 DNA: TGTGCCACCAGCAGACTCCAGGGGGCCAGCTCCTACGAGCAGTACTTC
CDR3 protein: CATSRLQGASSYEQYF
CDR3 length: 16
J gene: TRBJ2-7
clone size: -
D gene: TRBD1
V gene: TRBV15

CDR3 DNA: TGTGCCAGCTCACGTACGCCGGGACAGGGAACCTACGAGCAGTACTTC
CDR3 protein: CASSRTPGQGTYEQYF
CDR3 length: 16
J gene: TRBJ2-7
clone size: -
D gene: TRBD1
V gene: TRBV18

CDR3 DNA: TGTGCCAGCAGTGAAGCCCCGGGACTCTATGGCTACACCTTC
CDR3 protein: CASSEAPGLYGYTF
CDR3 length: 14
J gene: TRBJ1-2
clone size: -
D gene: -
V gene: TRBV2

CDR3 DNA: TGTGCCAGCAGCTTAGGGGGCGGGGGATCGGGGGAAGAGACCCAGTACTTC
CDR3 protein: CASSLGGGGSGEETQYF
CDR3 length: 17
J gene: TRBJ2-5
clone size: -
D gene: TRBD2
V gene: TRBV13

CDR3 DNA: TGTGCCAGCAGTTCGACAGGGTTCTCTGGAAACACCATATATTTT
CDR3 protein: CASSSTGFSGNTIYF
CDR3 length: 15
J gene: TRBJ1-3
clone size: -
D gene: TRBD1
V gene: TRBV6-5

CDR3 DNA: TGTGCCAGCAGTGACGAGACAGGGCTGGTCTATGGCTACACCTTC
CDR3 protein: CASSDETGLVYGYTF
CDR3 length: 15
J gene: TRBJ1-2
clone size: -
D gene: TRBD1
V gene: TRBV25-1

CDR3 DNA: TGTGCCAGCAGCTTTGAACTTGATGACGGGACTAGCGGAGGTCTGCAGTTCTTC
CDR3 protein: CASSFELDDGTSGGLQFF
CDR3 length: 18
J gene: TRBJ2-1
clone size: -
D gene: TRBD2
V gene: TRBV11-2

CDR3 DNA: TGTGCCAGCAGTTTGCAACTAGTCAGCGAGACCCAGTACTTC
CDR3 protein: CASSLQLVSETQYF
CDR3 length: 14
J gene: TRBJ2-5
clone size: -
D gene: -
V gene: TRBV28